The T cell receptor beta chain described here comes from a study of CD8+ T cells in alopecia areata (dated by TCRdb to the late 2010s). For the wider study: Treated patients were enrolled in an open-label pilot trial of oral tofacitinib at 5 to 10 mg twice daily for moderate-to-severe alopecia areata. Biopsies were taken from tofacitinib-treated patients at baseline and again at 4 and 24 weeks into treatment, and several of those patients also had a later scalp biopsy. RNA was extracted with the PAXgene miRNA kit for fixed scalp, the miRNeasy kit for PBMCs, and the RNeasy kit for mouse skin. Amplification of TCRbeta CDR3 regions was done by immunoSEQ multiplex PCR using 35 Vbeta forward primers and 13 Jbeta reverse primers. Tofacitinib was administered for 6 to 18 months, and 6 months of follow-up off drug were then conducted to assess delayed response and recurrence. Scalp clonality was compared among normal scalp (n=4), patchy alopecia areata scalp (n=8), and alopecia totalis/universalis scalp (n=8). Human TCRbeta sequencing covered scalp tissue and sorted CD4+ and CD8+ peripheral blood T cells from patchy and totalis/universalis alopecia areata patients and healthy controls. The study used high-throughput TCRbeta sequencing to examine T cell clonal expansion in alopecia areata, in both the C3H/HeJ mouse model and human patients. General findings and caveats noted by the study authors: Shared TCR sequences between patients were less evident than in mice, which may be partly attributable to HLA diversity in the patient population. Unlike mouse skin, where gammadelta T cells dominate, normal human skin contains resident alphabeta T cells that get sequenced too, which complicates analysis of the scalp TCR repertoire. Compared with normal scalp, lesional scalp, particularly in alopecia totalis/universalis, had higher clonality and more expanded CD8+ clones, which suggests antigenic drive.

The time point label for this specimen denotes: baseline before oral tofacitinib. From alopecia areata patients, peripheral blood was collected along with lesional scalp punch biopsies. PBMCs were isolated by density centrifugation and stained for CD3, CD4 and CD8, after which CD4+ and CD8+ T cells were sorted on a FACSAria. Concerning this clone itself: Which antigen it targets is not known. Within one base of it there is no much larger clone, and no base qualities were kept.

Its CDR3 holds 11 amino acids, cysteine through phenylalanine. Only the CDR3 region is kept as DNA, spanning 33 bases read in frame from base 1. Based on the germline V gene, the CDR1 and CDR2 sequences are SNHLY and FYNNEI. V sheds 8 bases and J sheds 4 bases, leaving 9 bases between their ends. The method was the immunoSEQ multiplex PCR assay. To provide template for TCR sequencing, every sample had RNA extracted and reverse transcribed into cDNA. SuperScript III was used to make first-strand cDNA, primed with a 2:1 mix of oligo-dT and random hexamers. A synthetic immune receptor repertoire was used to gauge amplification bias, and whatever bias remained was removed computationally. Turning to the authors' computational methods: Raw reads were preprocessed for error removal, and CDR3 was defined according to IMGT conventions as running from the conserved cysteine to phenylalanine. Clonality was calculated as 1 minus Shannon entropy normalized by log2 of the number of productive unique TCRs. Scalp TCRbeta sequences were cross-referenced with sorted blood CD4 and CD8 repertoires so that the CD4 or CD8 identity of scalp clones could be inferred. TCRdb provides this immuneACCESS table in a form limited to in-frame rearrangements. Some clones are lacking; in checked studies, under half of them reflect an unresolved V gene, and why the rest are absent is not known. The V and J calls and the clone size are those of that table, but D and trimming were determined from the DNA. In this sample the table shows more than 150,000 clones, about 60% of which occur a single time. Of the sample, under 15% is held by the ten largest clones.

This chain is built from TRBV2 and TRBJ2-7; the D gene remains uncertain. Sequenced here: CD4+ T cells sorted from blood, sampled at week 0. The clonotype was recovered from a human donor with alopecia areata. In nucleotides, the sequence is TGTGCCAGCGAGGCAGCTTACGAGCAGTACTTC. It specifies CASEAAYEQYF.